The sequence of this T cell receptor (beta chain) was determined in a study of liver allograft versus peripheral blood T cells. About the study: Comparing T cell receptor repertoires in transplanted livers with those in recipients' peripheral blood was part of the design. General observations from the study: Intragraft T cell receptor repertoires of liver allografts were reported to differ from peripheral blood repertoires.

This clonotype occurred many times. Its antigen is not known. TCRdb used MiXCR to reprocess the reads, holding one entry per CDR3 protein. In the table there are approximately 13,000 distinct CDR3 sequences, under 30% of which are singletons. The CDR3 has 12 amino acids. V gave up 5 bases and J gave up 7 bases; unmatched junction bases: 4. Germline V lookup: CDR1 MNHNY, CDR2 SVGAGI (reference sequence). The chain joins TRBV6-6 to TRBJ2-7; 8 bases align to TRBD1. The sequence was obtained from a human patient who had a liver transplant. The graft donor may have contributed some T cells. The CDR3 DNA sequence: TGTGCCAGCAGTCAACAGGGGGGTGAGCAGTACTTC. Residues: CASSQQGGEQYF.